This TCR beta chain stems from a study of Graves' ophthalmopathy and Graves' hyperthyroidism. Whole-study results and caveats: Sensitivity reached 70.59% and specificity about 72% when the model predicted ophthalmopathy progression.

The authors amplified TCR beta CDR3 regions from RNA transcripts. After a first-round RT-PCR with HTBI primers, a second-round multiplex PCR was run. TCRdb reprocessed the multiplex PCR reads with MiXCR, giving one entry per CDR3 protein. The table records under 800,000 distinct CDR3 sequences, about 20% of them present only once. There are many counts of this clonotype. What it recognizes is unknown. The V gene's germline CDR1 is KGHSH and CDR2 LQKENI. The V and J ends lost 3 bases and 5 bases, in that order; junction bases with no gene match: 11. The CDR3 runs to 16 residues. The chain employs TRBV18 and TRBJ2-5; 8 nucleotides align to TRBD1. Sequencing used peripheral blood. The source of this sequence is a woman between 18 and 30 years old with stable Graves' hyperthyroidism. Some clones in this sample may be carry-over from other donors' samples. The CDR3 nucleotides are TGTGCCAGCTCACCGCCAATCCGACAGGGGATGGAGACCCAGTACTTC. It specifies CASSPPIRQGMETQYF.